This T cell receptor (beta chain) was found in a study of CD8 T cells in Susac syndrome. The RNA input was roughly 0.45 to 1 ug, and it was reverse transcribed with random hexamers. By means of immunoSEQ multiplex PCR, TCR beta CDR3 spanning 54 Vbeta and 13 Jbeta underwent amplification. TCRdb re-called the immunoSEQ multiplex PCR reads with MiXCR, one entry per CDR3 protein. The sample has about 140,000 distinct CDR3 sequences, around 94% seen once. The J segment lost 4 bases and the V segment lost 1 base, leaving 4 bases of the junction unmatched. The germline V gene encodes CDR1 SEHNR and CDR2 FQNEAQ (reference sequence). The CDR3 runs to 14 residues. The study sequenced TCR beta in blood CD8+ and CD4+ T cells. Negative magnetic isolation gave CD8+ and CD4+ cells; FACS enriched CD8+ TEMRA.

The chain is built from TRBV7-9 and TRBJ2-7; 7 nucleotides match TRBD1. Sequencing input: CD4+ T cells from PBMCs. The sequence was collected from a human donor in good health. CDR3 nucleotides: TGTGCCAGCAGCTTAGGACAGGGACGGTACGAGCAGTACTTC. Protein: CASSLGQGRYEQYF.